This TCR beta chain was identified during a study of blood T cell repertoires in COVID-19. Before they entered the study, exposed participants had met a COVID-19 case within 2 weeks. The germline CDR1 and CDR2 sequences are SGHRS and YFSETQ. The CDR3 length is 14 residues. With regard to this clone: The junction shows a germline mismatch at one end, possibly a read error.

Generated by immunoSEQ multiplex PCR, the TCRdb table keeps only in-frame clones and is missing some. The sample records some 320,000 clones, around 84% being singletons. The sequence was obtained from a young woman who had been exposed to COVID-19. The sequenced material came from PBMCs or T cells enriched from blood (not recorded which). The chain carries TRBV5-1 and TRBJ2-3, with 8 bases matching TRBD1. DNA for the CDR3: TGCGCCAGCAGGTTGGACAGGGTAGGGGATACGCAGTATTTT. This gives the protein CASRLDRVGDTQYF. Full variable domain (missing parts from reference TRBV5-1 and TRBJ2-3): KAGVTQTPRYLIKTRGQQVTLSCSPISGHRSVSWYQQTPGQGLQFLFEYFSETQRNKGNFPGRFSGRQFSNSRSEMNVSTLELGDSALYLCASRLDRVGDTQYFGPGTRLTVL.